These 17 T cell receptor beta chains came from one sample sequenced in a study of blood T cell repertoires in COVID-19. Measured with immunoSEQ multiplex PCR; TCRdb has only the in-frame clones, and not every one. This sample has hundreds of thousands of clones, with 75% to 90% found just once. The sequenced sample consisted of PBMCs or T cells enriched from blood (not recorded which). These receptors were obtained from a young woman who had recovered from COVID-19.

V and J are TRBV27 and TRBJ2-7; D is ambiguous. In germline, CDR1 is MNHEY, CDR2 SMNVEV (reference sequence). V was shortened by 10 bases and J by 9 bases, with 19 bases between the two germline ends. This CDR3 is 12 amino acids long. The CDR3 here is CAIGPPTRRQYF. The DNA of the CDR3 is TGTGCCATCGGTCCTCCTACGAGAAGGCAGTACTTC.

This chain uses TRBV14 with TRBJ1-6; D is unresolved. Deletions cut 0 bases from V and 10 bases from J, with 10 bases between. From germline, CDR1 is SGHDN and CDR2 FVKESK. The CDR3 runs to 14 residues. CDR3: CASSQEYKISPLHF. As DNA, the CDR3 is TGTGCCAGCAGCCAAGAATACAAAATCTCACCCCTCCACTTT.

The sample holds a few counts of this clone. This chain links TRBV24-1 with TRBJ2-3; 8 positions match TRBD1. CDR1 KGHDR and CDR2 SFDVKD come from the germline V gene. Germline trimming cut 1 base from V and 5 bases from J; bases unmatched to any gene: 4. The CDR3 extends over 15 amino acids. The CDR3 coding sequence is TGTGCCACCAGTGATTTCGGGACAGGTGAAGATACGCAGTATTTT. Protein sequence: CATSDFGTGEDTQYF.

The rearrangement joins TRBV7-3 to TRBJ2-1; D not resolved. The CDR3 totals 15 residues. Germline CDR1 SGHTA, CDR2 FQGTGA. V was clipped by 2 bases and J by 0 bases, with 8 bases between them. CDR3 in amino acids: CASSLQLSSYNEQFF. The CDR3 DNA is TGTGCCAGCAGCTTACAACTGAGCTCCTACAATGAGCAGTTCTTC. Using reference TRBV7-3 and TRBJ2-1 for the parts outside the CDR3, the full variable domain is GAGVSQTPSNKVTEKGKYVELRCDPISGHTALYWYRQSLGQGPEFLIYFQGTGAADDSGLPNDRFFAVRPEGSVSTLKIQRTERGDSAVYLCASSLQLSSYNEQFFGPGTRLTVL.

This clone showed up just once. This chain links TRBV18 with TRBJ1-2; D unclear. V lost 3 bases and J lost 10, with 18 bases in between. There are 14 residues in the CDR3. Per germline, CDR1 KGHSH and CDR2 LQKENI. CDR3 nucleotides: TGTGCCAGCTCACCCACCAGATCGGAGAACATCTACACCTTC. The encoded protein is CASSPTRSENIYTF.

This clone was detected only once. The chain links TRBV16 to TRBJ2-4, with 8 bases matching TRBD1. Unmatched junction bases numbered 9, after V lost 5 bases and J lost 0 bases. From germline, CDR1 is KGHSY and CDR2 FQNENV. This CDR3 has 17 amino acids. The CDR3: CASSTRTGRLAKNIQYF. CDR3 bases: TGTGCCAGCAGCACCCGGACAGGGAGGTTAGCCAAAAACATTCAGTACTTC.

The chain uses TRBV5-1 and TRBJ1-1; D gene unclear. The length of the CDR3 is 12 residues. Germline CDR1 SGHRS, CDR2 YFSETQ. V gave up 4 bases and J gave up 4 bases, with 8 bases separating them. The chain's CDR3 is CASSLVSTEAFF. The CDR3 nucleotides read TGCGCCAGCAGCCTGGTTAGCACTGAAGCTTTCTTT.

This clone turned up a few times. This rearrangement joins TRBV2 to TRBJ1-5, with 7 bases that match TRBD1. CDR1 and CDR2 from the germline V gene are SNHLY and FYNNEI. The CDR3 runs 13 residues. V gave up 7 bases and J gave up 3 bases; unmatched junction bases: 3. This chain's CDR3 is CASKGQFNQPQHF. Written as DNA, the CDR3 is TGTGCCAGCAAGGGACAGTTCAATCAGCCCCAGCATTTT.

The chain couples TRBV9 to TRBJ1-2, with 7 bases lining up with TRBD1. CDR3 size: 12 residues. The germline CDR1 and CDR2 sequences are SGDLS and YYNGEE. The ends lost 1 base at V and 8 bases at J; junction bases unmatched: 2. Written as DNA, the CDR3 is TGTGCCAGCAGCGTATACAGGGGCGGCTACACCTTC. The encoded protein is CASSVYRGGYTF.

The V and J genes are TRBV15 and TRBJ2-3; TRBD2 matches 7 bases. J was trimmed by 4 bases and V by 6 bases; bases with no gene match: 19. Germline values: CDR1 LNHNV, CDR2 YYDKDF (reference sequence). The CDR3 loop spans 18 amino acids. Here the CDR3 DNA reads TGTGCCACCAGTCCCGAGATAACGGGCGGGGGTCACGCAGATACGCAGTATTTT. It yields the protein CATSPEITGGGHADTQYF. Based on the CDR3 plus reference TRBV15 and TRBJ2-3, the full variable domain is DAMVIQNPRYQVTQFGKPVTLSCSQTLNHNVMYWYQQKSSQAPKLLFHYYDKDFNNEADTPDNFQSRRPNTSFCFLDIRSPGLGDTAMYLCATSPEITGGGHADTQYFGPGTRLTVL.

This clone was seen a few times. This chain links TRBV5-1 with TRBJ1-2, with a possible D match to TRBD1 (5 bases). Trimming cost V 0 bases and J 3 bases, with 12 bases left between them. The CDR3 is 15 amino acids. Germline V lookup: CDR1 SGHRS, CDR2 YFSETQ. This CDR3 reads CASSLGMGEDYGYTF. The CDR3 nucleotides are TGCGCCAGCAGCTTGGGGATGGGGGAGGACTATGGCTACACCTTC.

Only a few counts were recorded for this clone. The chain combines TRBV4-2 with TRBJ1-1; TRBD1 aligns across 8 bases. CDR3 length: 14 amino acids. Germline loops: CDR1 LGHNA, CDR2 YNFKEQ. Trimming removed 3 bases from V and 5 bases from J; junction bases left unmatched: 5. The CDR3 sequence is CASSHTGGSTEAFF. The CDR3 DNA reads TGTGCCAGCAGCCACACAGGGGGTAGTACTGAAGCTTTCTTT.

This clone was picked up one time. The V call is TRBV18, the J call TRBJ1-2; D possibly corresponds to TRBD1 (5 bases). The V gene's germline CDR1 is KGHSH and CDR2 LQKENI. V was trimmed by 0 bases and J by 2 bases, leaving 10 bases between them. This CDR3 contains 15 residues. In DNA, the CDR3 is TGTGCCAGCTCACCACCGGAGGGGTGGAACTATGGCTACACCTTC. Translating it yields CASSPPEGWNYGYTF.

The chain joins TRBV19 to TRBJ2-5; maybe TRBD1 (8 bases). This CDR3 has 19 residues. Trimming took off 1 base at V and 5 bases at J, with 26 bases between the two ends. The germline V gene encodes CDR1 LNHDA and CDR2 SQIVND (reference sequence). The CDR3 DNA follows: TGTGCCAGTAGTATAGGGAGACAGGGGACGAGTCGGGGGGAGGAGACCCAGTACTTC. This gives the protein CASSIGRQGTSRGEETQYF.

This chain uses TRBV5-1 with TRBJ2-2; a weak D match, TRBD1 (7 bases). This CDR3 is built from 15 residues. Trimming cost V 4 bases and J 6 bases, with 16 bases left between them. Germline V gene lookup returns CDR1 SGHRS and CDR2 YFSETQ. Here the CDR3 reads CASSEAGGIAGELFF. The CDR3 DNA follows: TGCGCCAGCAGCGAGGCAGGGGGGATCGCCGGGGAGCTGTTTTTT.

The rearrangement links TRBV9 to TRBJ2-2, with 10 bases that match TRBD1. From germline, CDR1 is SGDLS and CDR2 YYNGEE. V dropped 4 bases and J dropped 4; count of bases not matched to a gene: 13. The CDR3 runs to 18 residues. Written as DNA, the CDR3 is TGTGCCAGCAGCCCGACGGTCGACAGGGGGCGTACCACCGGGGAGCTGTTTTTT. It translates to CASSPTVDRGRTTGELFF.

In the case of this clone: Distinct nucleotide sequences in the sample also encode this CDR3. V gene TRBV5-1 combines with J gene TRBJ1-1, with TRBD1 matching over 8 bases. The trim removed 2 bases at V and 5 bases at J, leaving 2 bases unmatched. Germline V CDR1 and CDR2: SGHRS, YFSETQ. The CDR3 loop spans 13 amino acids. The CDR3 sequence is CASSLTGGTEAFF. CDR3 sequence (DNA): TGCGCCAGCAGCTTAACAGGGGGTACTGAAGCTTTCTTT.